The T cell receptor beta chain described here comes from a study of cytomegalovirus exposure and HLA in healthy donors. In the PCR, 60 Vbeta and 13 Jbeta primers were used. Profiled with immunoSEQ multiplex PCR; TCRdb holds only in-frame clones, not every one. The data show about 130,000 clones, 82% seen once. J lost 7 bases, V lost 3 bases, and 9 bases had no gene match. Germline V gives CDR1 GTSNPN, CDR2 SVGIG (reference sequence). This CDR3 comprises 14 residues. This clonotype was obtained from a boy aged 10-17 years in good health and CMV-seronegative. This rearrangement joins TRBV30 to TRBJ1-2; TRBD1 agrees at 9 bases. Sample: PBMCs. The CDR3 reads CAWRDRGGRVGYTF. The CDR3 DNA sequence: TGTGCCTGGAGGGACAGGGGAGGACGCGTTGGCTACACCTTC.